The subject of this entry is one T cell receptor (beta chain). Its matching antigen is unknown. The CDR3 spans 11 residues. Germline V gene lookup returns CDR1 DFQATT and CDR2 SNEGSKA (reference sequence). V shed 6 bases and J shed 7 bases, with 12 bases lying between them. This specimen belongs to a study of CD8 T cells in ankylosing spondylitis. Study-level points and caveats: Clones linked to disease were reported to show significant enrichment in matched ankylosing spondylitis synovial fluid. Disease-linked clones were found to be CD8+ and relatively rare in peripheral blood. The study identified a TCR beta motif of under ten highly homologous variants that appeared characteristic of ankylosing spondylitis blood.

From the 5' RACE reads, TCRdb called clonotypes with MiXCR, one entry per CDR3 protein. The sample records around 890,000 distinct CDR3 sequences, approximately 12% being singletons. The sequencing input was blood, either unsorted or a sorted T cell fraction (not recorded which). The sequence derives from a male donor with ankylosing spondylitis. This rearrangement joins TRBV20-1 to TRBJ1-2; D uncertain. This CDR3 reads CSASAKGGYTF. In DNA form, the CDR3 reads TGCAGTGCGTCTGCAAAAGGTGGCTACACCTTC.